Listed here are 5 T cell receptor beta chains from one sample, sequenced in a study of identifying expanded T cells in peripheral blood. Measured with immunoSEQ multiplex PCR; TCRdb has only the in-frame clones, and not every one. The table lists tens of thousands of clones, roughly 82% of them singletons. Source material: blood. These receptors were taken from a person between 18 and 69 years old in good health.

The chain links TRBV19 to TRBJ2-5, with TRBD2 as a possible D gene (5 bases). This CDR3 is built from 14 residues. V was cut by 7 bases and J by 1 base, with 13 bases left in between. The germline V gene has CDR1 LNHDA and CDR2 SQIVND (reference sequence). For the CDR3, the DNA is TGTGCCAGTAATACTAGGACCTCCCAAGAGACCCAGTACTTC. Protein sequence: CASNTRTSQETQYF.

The chain is built from TRBV19 and TRBJ2-3; maybe TRBD2 (5 bases). V gave up 4 bases and J gave up 4 bases, with 12 bases separating them. There are 14 residues in the CDR3. CDR1 LNHDA and CDR2 SQIVND come from the germline V gene (reference sequence). CDR3 in DNA: TGTGCCAGTAGTACCGTTGGGAGTTCAGATACGCAGTATTTT. Translating it yields CASSTVGSSDTQYF.

This CDR3 reads CASRDRGDSPLHF. For the CDR3, the DNA is TGTGCCAGCAGGGACAGGGGAGATTCACCCCTCCACTTT. The rearrangement links TRBV5-4 to TRBJ1-6; TRBD1 agrees at 9 bases. The germline CDR1 and CDR2 sequences are SGHNT and YYREEE (reference sequence). This CDR3 is 13 amino acids long. Trimming took 5 bases from V and 8 from J; bases not matched to a gene: 2.

The gene calls are TRBV11-2 and TRBJ2-1, with 10 bases that match TRBD2. The CDR3 totals 16 residues. Germline CDR1 is SGHAT and CDR2 is FQNNGV. Germline trimming cut 5 bases from V and 0 bases from J; bases unmatched to any gene: 4. CDR3 sequence reads: CASSIRTSGSYNEQFF. DNA of the CDR3: TGTGCCAGCAGCATCAGGACTAGCGGCTCCTACAATGAGCAGTTCTTC.

The chain uses TRBV7-6 and TRBJ1-2, with TRBD1 matching 7 bases. Looked up from germline, CDR1 is SGHVS and CDR2 is FNYEAQ. The J segment lost 8 bases and the V segment lost 0 bases, leaving 6 bases of the junction unmatched. The CDR3 has 14 residues. CDR3 amino acids: CASSLADRVGGYTF. The CDR3 nucleotides read TGTGCCAGCAGCTTAGCAGACAGGGTTGGCGGCTACACCTTC.